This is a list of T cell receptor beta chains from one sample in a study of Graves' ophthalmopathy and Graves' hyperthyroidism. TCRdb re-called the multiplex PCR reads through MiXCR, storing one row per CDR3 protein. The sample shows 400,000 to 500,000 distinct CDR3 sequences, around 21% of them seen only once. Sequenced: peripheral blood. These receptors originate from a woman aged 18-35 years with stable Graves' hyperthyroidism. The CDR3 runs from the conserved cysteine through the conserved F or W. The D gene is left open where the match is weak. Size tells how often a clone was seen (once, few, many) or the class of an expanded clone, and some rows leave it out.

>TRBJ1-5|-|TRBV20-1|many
TGCAGTGCTAGTGGGGGGATATCCCGGGGTCAGCCCCAGCATTTT
CSASGGISRGQPQHF
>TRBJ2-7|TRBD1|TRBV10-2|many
TGCGCCAGCAGACGGGACAGGGCCCACGAGCAGTACTTC
CASRRDRAHEQYF
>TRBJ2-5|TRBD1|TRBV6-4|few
TGTGCCAGCAGTGTTCGACAGGGGGGAGGAGAGACCCAGTACTTC
CASSVRQGGGETQYF
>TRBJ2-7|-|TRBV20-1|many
TGCAGTGCCTCGTCCGGCGGCTCCTACGAGCAGTACTTC
CSASSGGSYEQYF
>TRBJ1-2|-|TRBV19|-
TGTGCCAGTAGTGATCAAAACTATGGCTACACCTTC
CASSDQNYGYTF
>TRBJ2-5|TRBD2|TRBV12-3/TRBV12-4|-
TGTGCCAGCAGCACTAGCGGAACCCAAGAGACCCAGTACTTC
CASSTSGTQETQYF
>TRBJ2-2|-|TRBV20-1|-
TGCAGTGCTAGAGGGGGTCCGGGGGAGCTGTTTTTT
CSARGGPGELFF
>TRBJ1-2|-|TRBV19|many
TGTGCCAGTAGGCAACAGGGAGGATGGGGTAACTATGGCTACACCTTC
CASRQQGGWGNYGYTF
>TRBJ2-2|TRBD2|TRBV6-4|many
TGTGCCAGCAGTCCCCTGACTAGCGGGAGCGAGAACACCGGGGAGCTGTTTTTT
CASSPLTSGSENTGELFF
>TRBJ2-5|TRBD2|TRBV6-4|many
TGTGCCAGCAGTGACTCCCGACTAGCGGGACCCCAAGAGACCCAGTACTTC
CASSDSRLAGPQETQYF
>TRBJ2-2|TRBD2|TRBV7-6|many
TGTGCCAGCAGCTTAAGTGCGGGAGCAATCGGGGAGCTGTTTTTT
CASSLSAGAIGELFF
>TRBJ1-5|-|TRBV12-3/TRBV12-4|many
TGTGCCAGCAGAACCGAATGGTCTCAGCCCCAGCATTTT
CASRTEWSQPQHF
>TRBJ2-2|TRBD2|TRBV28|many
TGTGCCAGCAGACGAGGACTAGCGGGAGGACGGGGCACCGGGGAGCTGTTTTTT
CASRRGLAGGRGTGELFF
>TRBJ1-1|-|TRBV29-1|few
TGCAGCGTTGAACTGTGGCTCGGGGGGGAGACTGAAGCTTTCTTT
CSVELWLGGETEAFF
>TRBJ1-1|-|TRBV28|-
TGTGCCAGCAGTTTACTCCCCCGGCAGGGATTGAACACTGAAGCTTTCTTT
CASSLLPRQGLNTEAFF
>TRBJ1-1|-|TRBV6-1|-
TGTGCCAGCAGGGGGGCCTCTGAAGCTTTCTTT
CASRGASEAFF
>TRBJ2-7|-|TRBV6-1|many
TGTGCCAGCATCGTGACAGGTCCGAGCCCCTACGAGCAGTACTTC
CASIVTGPSPYEQYF
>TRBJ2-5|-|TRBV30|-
TGTGCCTGGAGTCCCCAGGGACAACTCCAAGAGACCCAGTACTTC
CAWSPQGQLQETQYF
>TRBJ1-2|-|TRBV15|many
TGTGCCACCAGCAGAGGGATCGACTATGGCTACACCTTC
CATSRGIDYGYTF
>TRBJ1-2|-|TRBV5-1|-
TGCGCCAGCAGCCGGAGGGGGGAACTTAACTATGGCTACACCTTC
CASSRRGELNYGYTF
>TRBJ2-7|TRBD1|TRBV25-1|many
TGTGCCAGCAGTGAGGTTATAGACAGGGGACATTCCTACGAGCAGTACTTC
CASSEVIDRGHSYEQYF
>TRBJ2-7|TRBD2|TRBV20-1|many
TGCAGTGCTAGAGACGTCGGGGGGGAGAGGAACGAGCAGTACTTC
CSARDVGGERNEQYF
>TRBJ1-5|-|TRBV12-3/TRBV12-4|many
TGTGCCAGTAGTCCCCGGGGTGGGTCTAATCAGCCCCAGCATTTT
CASSPRGGSNQPQHF
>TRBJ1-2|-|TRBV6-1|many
TGTGCCAGCAGTGGACCCGGGCCCAATAACTATGGCTACACCTTC
CASSGPGPNNYGYTF
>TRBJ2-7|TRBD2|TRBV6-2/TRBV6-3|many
TGTGCCAGCAGGACTAGCGGGAGGGCCGAGCAGTACTTC
CASRTSGRAEQYF
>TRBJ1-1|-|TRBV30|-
TGTGCCTGGAGTGTACGGGCTTTCGGAGCTTTCTTT
CAWSVRAFGAFF
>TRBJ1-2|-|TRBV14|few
TGTGCCAGCAGCCAATCTTCCCCGACAGTGTCCTACACCTTC
CASSQSSPTVSYTF
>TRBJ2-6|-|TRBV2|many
TGTGCCAGCAGTTCTGAGGACTCTGGGGCCAACGTCCTGACTTTC
CASSSEDSGANVLTF
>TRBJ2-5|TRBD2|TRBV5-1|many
TGCGCCAGCAGCTCCGGGACTAGCGGGAGACTGGGAGGAGAGACCCAGTACTTC
CASSSGTSGRLGGETQYF
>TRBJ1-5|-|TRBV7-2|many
TGTGCCAGCAGCTTAGACGGGCATCAGCCCCAGCATTTT
CASSLDGHQPQHF
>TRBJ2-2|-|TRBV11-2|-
TGTGCCAGCAGCTTAGAAGGGACGGCTACCGGGGAGCTGTTTTTT
CASSLEGTATGELFF
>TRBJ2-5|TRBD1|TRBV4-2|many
TGTGCCAGCAGCCGGACAGGGGCCGAGACCCAGTACTTC
CASSRTGAETQYF
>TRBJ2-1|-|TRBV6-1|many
TGTGCCAGCAACTATTTGGCGGGAAGCTCCTACAATGAGCAGTTCTTC
CASNYLAGSSYNEQFF
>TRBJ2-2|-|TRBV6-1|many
TGTGCCAGCGAACACCCCTTGCATACCGGGGAGCTGTTTTTT
CASEHPLHTGELFF
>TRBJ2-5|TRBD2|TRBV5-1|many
TGCGCCAGCAGCTTACTAGCGGGACCCCAAGAGACCCAGTACTTC
CASSLLAGPQETQYF
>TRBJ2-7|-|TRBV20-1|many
TGCAGTGCTAGGGGGGACATTCCCAAAAAAATCGAGCAGTACTTC
CSARGDIPKKIEQYF
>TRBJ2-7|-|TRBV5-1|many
TGCGCCAGCGGTCCGCGTGACAGAACCTACGAGCAGTACTTC
CASGPRDRTYEQYF